A single sample is the source of the 2 T cell receptor beta chains below, sequenced in a study of cytomegalovirus exposure and HLA in healthy donors. PCR was performed using 60 Vbeta and 13 Jbeta primers. The protocol was immunoSEQ multiplex PCR, while the TCRdb copy is restricted to in-frame clones and leaves out a portion. The sample includes tens of thousands of clones, roughly 90% of them seen just once. The sequenced sample was PBMCs. Receptor source: a man aged 30 to 45 in good health and CMV-seropositive.

V is TRBV6-1 and J is TRBJ2-7; 7 bases line up with TRBD1. The CDR3 is made up of 13 amino acids. V shed 7 bases and J 2 bases; nucleotides not matched to a gene: 5. CDR1 and CDR2 from the germline V gene are MNHNS and SASEGT. Here the CDR3 reads CASTLQGTYEQYF. CDR3 coding DNA: TGTGCCAGCACCCTACAGGGGACCTACGAGCAGTACTTC.

CDR3 sequence (DNA): TGTGCCAGCAGTCGCGGGAGCTCTGGGGCCAACGTCCTGACTTTC. Its translation: CASSRGSSGANVLTF. The chain has TRBV6-6 and TRBJ2-6; the match to TRBD2 covers 7 bases. The germline V gene has CDR1 MNHNY and CDR2 SVGAGI (reference sequence). This CDR3 region has 15 residues. Trimming took 5 bases from V and 0 from J; bases not matched to a gene: 1.